This paragraph reports one T cell receptor beta chain. Its binding antigen is unknown. Base qualities were left out, and no much larger clone turns up one base away. TCRbeta CDR3 regions were amplified from genomic DNA using the immunoSEQ Assay, a bias-controlled multiplex PCR. From the authors' description of their analysis: Nucleated cell counts per sample were estimated from amplification of reference gene primers within the assay. To quantify the absolute abundance of each unique TCRbeta CDR3 rearrangement, sequence reads were collapsed and filtered. For each sample, productive Simpson clonality was calculated by taking the square root of Simpson's diversity index across productive rearrangements. Here the immuneACCESS table is served through TCRdb, limited to in-frame sequences with V and J called. Missing clones are a known gap in these copies; in checked studies unresolved V genes cover under half, and the rest lacks a known reason. V and J calls and clone size are as listed in that table; D and trimming were resolved from the DNA. The sample data list nearly 50,000 clones, and under 90% of these were observed just once. Jointly, the top ten make up 2.5% to 3% of the sample.

This specimen comes from a study of blood T cell repertoires in COVID-19 (dated by TCRdb to 2018 to 2021). Background on the whole study: Samples from collaborators originated in the United States, Italy and Spain and spanned both the acute and convalescent phases of COVID-19. The prospective study material was composed of cDNA or gDNA derived from T cells, B-cell-depleted T cells, or PBMCs. Subjects who had been exposed to COVID-19, were actively infected with it, or had recovered from it provided the deeply sampled blood TCRbeta repertoires that made up the dataset. The repertoires were made available in a free public database intended to serve as a resource for research on the immune response to SARS-CoV-2. The samples were drawn from the first 160 participants of the ongoing ImmuneRACE study and from 1,200 or so subjects provided by 6 global collaborators. Nearly every sample came with metadata listing a de-identified subject ID, COVID-19 status, age in years and sex. Where available, HLA class I and class II types were taken from metadata supplied by the sample provider and were not determined by assay-based typing. The study at large found these results: How much clinical and demographic metadata was included differed by source and by participant, and the metadata was provided uncurated.

In Seattle, one collaborating source enrolled patients while the infection was active and tracked those patients longitudinally over the course of disease. Whole blood was collected in K2EDTA tubes by collaborating institutions according to the institutions' own protocols. For TCRbeta analysis, collaborator samples were shipped as frozen whole blood, as isolated PBMCs, or as DNA extracted from either sample type. Trimming accounts for 6 bases at V and 3 bases at J, while the number of junction bases matched to no gene is 4. The CDR3 starts with the cysteine, ends with the phenylalanine, and has 14 residues. Only CDR3 DNA is held: 42 bases, read in frame from base 1. CDR1 is given as MDHEN and CDR2 as SYDVKM, both from the germline V gene.

The chain is encoded by TRBV28 joined to TRBJ1-4; TRBD1 fits 7 bases in the junction. The receptor's source is a woman aged 80 or over with COVID-19, enrolled during active disease. The source material was peripheral blood. In nucleotide form, the sequence is TGTGCCAGCAGCCCTGGGACAGCTAATGAAAAACTGTTTTTT. Translated, it gives CASSPGTANEKLFF. The entire variable domain, with the stretches around the CDR3 drawn from the reference TRBV28 and TRBJ1-4 proteins, is DVKVTQSSRYLVKRTGEKVFLECVQDMDHENMFWYRQDPGLGLRLIYFSYDVKMKEKGDIPEGYSVSREKKERFSLILESASTNQTSMYLCASSPGTANEKLFFGSGTQLSVL.